This TCR beta chain was captured by sequencing in a study of T cell clones after liver transplantation. Study at large: Three of eight recipients were HCV-positive; others had non-autoimmune, non-viral indications.

In germline, CDR1 is SEHNR, CDR2 FQNEAQ (reference sequence). This CDR3 region has 15 residues. V gave up 4 bases and J gave up 5 bases; unmatched junction bases: 7. The repertoire was sequenced with immunoSEQ multiplex PCR; TCRdb's copy has only in-frame clones and lacks some. Among 85,000 to 110,000 clones, about 86% were seen once, and the ten largest hold approximately 3%. This clone appeared once. The receptor comes from a human patient who received a liver transplant. Among the T cells, some may be from the graft donor. V is TRBV7-9 and J is TRBJ2-3; 9 bases map to TRBD2. The material was CD4+ T cells from blood, obtained about 50 months after liver transplant. Here the CDR3 DNA reads TGTGCCAGCAGCTGGCTAGCGGGATTGGGAGATACGCAGTATTTT. The encoded protein is CASSWLAGLGDTQYF.